This section outlines one T cell receptor beta chain sequence together with its context. The authors sequenced TCR beta from blood CD8+ and CD4+ T cells. The multiple sclerosis controls, all treatment-naive patients, had relapsing-remitting disease that was stable or active. Negative magnetic isolation gave CD8+ and CD4+ cells; FACS enriched CD8+ TEMRA. An amount of RNA that ranged from roughly 0.5 to 1 ug was reverse transcribed with random hexamers. Amplification of TCR beta CDR3 across 54 Vbeta and 13 Jbeta was performed with immunoSEQ multiplex PCR. TCRdb re-called the immunoSEQ multiplex PCR reads with MiXCR, one entry per CDR3 protein. The sample contains some 200,000 distinct CDR3 sequences, about 96% of which appear only once. The sample belongs to a study of CD8 T cells in Susac syndrome. Per germline, CDR1 LGHDT and CDR2 YNNKEL (reference sequence). J gave up 2 bases and V 5 bases, and 8 bases lay outside the gene matches. This CDR3 has 15 residues.

The sample comprised CD4+ T cells from PBMCs. The clonotype originates from a human donor with multiple sclerosis. J is TRBJ2-7 and V is TRBV3-1; 8 bases fit TRBD2. CDR3: CASSDLAGNPYEQYF. Here the CDR3 DNA reads TGTGCCAGCAGCGACCTAGCGGGTAACCCCTACGAGCAGTACTTC.